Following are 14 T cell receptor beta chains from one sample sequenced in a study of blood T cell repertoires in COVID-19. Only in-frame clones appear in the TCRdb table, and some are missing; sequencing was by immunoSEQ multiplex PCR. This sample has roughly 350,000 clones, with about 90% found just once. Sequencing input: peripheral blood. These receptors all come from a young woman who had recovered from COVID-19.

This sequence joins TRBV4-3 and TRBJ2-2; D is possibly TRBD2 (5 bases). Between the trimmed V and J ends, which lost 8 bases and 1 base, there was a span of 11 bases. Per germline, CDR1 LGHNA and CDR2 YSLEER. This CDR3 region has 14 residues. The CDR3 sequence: CASRRRKNTGELFF. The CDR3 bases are TGCGCCAGCCGGAGGCGGAAGAACACCGGGGAGCTGTTTTTT.

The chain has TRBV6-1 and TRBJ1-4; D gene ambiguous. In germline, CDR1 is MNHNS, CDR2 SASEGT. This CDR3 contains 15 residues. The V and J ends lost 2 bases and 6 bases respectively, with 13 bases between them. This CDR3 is CASSEWSGYDEKLFF. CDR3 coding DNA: TGTGCCAGCAGTGAATGGTCAGGATATGATGAAAAACTGTTTTTT.

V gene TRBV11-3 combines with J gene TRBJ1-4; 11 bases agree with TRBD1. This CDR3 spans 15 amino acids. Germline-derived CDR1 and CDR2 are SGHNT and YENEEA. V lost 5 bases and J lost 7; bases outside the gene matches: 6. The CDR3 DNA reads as TGTGCCAGCAGCGCCCCGGGACAGGGGGGTGAAAAACTGTTTTTT. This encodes CASSAPGQGGEKLFF.

The CDR3 loop is CASSEGITGELFF. The DNA of the CDR3 is TGTGCCAGCTCAGAGGGAATCACCGGGGAGCTGTTTTTT. The rearrangement uses TRBV18 and TRBJ2-2, with D perhaps matching TRBD2 (5 bases). The CDR3 consists of 13 residues. Trimming took off 5 bases at V and 4 bases at J, with 8 bases between the two ends. Germline V gene sequence: CDR1 KGHSH, CDR2 LQKENI. Supplemented by reference TRBV18 and TRBJ2-2, the full variable domain reads NAGVMQNPRHLVRRRGQEARLRCSPMKGHSHVYWYRQLPEEGLKFMVYLQKENIIDESGMPKERFSAEFPKEGPSILRIQQVVRGDSAAYFCASSEGITGELFFGEGSRLTVL.

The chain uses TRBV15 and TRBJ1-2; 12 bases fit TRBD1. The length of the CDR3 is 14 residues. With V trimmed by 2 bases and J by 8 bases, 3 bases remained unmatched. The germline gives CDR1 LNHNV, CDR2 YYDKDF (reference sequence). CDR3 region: CATSRWGTGGGYTF. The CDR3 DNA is TGTGCCACCAGCAGATGGGGGACAGGGGGCGGCTACACCTTC. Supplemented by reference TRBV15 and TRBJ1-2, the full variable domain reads DAMVIQNPRYQVTQFGKPVTLSCSQTLNHNVMYWYQQKSSQAPKLLFHYYDKDFNNEADTPDNFQSRRPNTSFCFLDIRSPGLGDTAMYLCATSRWGTGGGYTFGSGTRLTVV.

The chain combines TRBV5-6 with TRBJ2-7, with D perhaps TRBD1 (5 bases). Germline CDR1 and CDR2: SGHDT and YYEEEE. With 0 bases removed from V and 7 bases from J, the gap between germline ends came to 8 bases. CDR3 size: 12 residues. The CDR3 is CASSLGPGEQYV. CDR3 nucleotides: TGTGCCAGCAGCTTGGGACCAGGGGAGCAGTACGTC.

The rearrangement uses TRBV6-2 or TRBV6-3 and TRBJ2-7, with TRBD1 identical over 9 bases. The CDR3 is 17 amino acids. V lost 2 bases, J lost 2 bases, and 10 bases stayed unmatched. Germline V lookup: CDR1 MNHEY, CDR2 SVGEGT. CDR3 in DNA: TGTGCCAGCAGTTACGCCACCGGGACAGGGTGGACCTACGAGCAGTACGTC. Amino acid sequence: CASSYATGTGWTYEQYV.

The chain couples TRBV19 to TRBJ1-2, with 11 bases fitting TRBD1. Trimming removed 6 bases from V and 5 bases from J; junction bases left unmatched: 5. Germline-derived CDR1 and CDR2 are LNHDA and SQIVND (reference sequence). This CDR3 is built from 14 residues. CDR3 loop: CASRGQGAGYGYTF. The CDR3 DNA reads TGTGCCAGTAGAGGACAGGGGGCGGGGTATGGCTACACCTTC.

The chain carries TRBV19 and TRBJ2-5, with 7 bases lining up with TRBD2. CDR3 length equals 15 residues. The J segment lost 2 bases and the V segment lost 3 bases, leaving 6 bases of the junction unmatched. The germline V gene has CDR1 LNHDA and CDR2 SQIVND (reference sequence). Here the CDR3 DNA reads TGTGCCAGTAGTATGAGCGGGGAGCCACAAGAGACCCAGTACTTC. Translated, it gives CASSMSGEPQETQYF. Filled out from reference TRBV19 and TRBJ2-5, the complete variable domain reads DGGITQSPKYLFRKEGQNVTLSCEQNLNHDAMYWYRQDPGQGLRLIYYSQIVNDFQKGDIAEGYSVSREKKESFPLTVTSAQKNPTAFYLCASSMSGEPQETQYFGPGTRLLVL.

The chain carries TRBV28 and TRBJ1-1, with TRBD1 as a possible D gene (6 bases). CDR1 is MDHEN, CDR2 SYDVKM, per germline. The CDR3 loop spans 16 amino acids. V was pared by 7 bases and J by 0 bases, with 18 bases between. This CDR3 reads CASKWKGQFMNTEAFF. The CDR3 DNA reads TGTGCCAGCAAGTGGAAGGGACAATTTATGAACACTGAAGCTTTCTTT.

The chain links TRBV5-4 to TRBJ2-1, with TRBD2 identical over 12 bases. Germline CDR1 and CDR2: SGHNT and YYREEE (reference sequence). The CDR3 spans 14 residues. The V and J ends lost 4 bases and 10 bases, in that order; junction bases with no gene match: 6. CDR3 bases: TGTGCCAGCAGCAAGACTAGCGGGGGCAGAGAGCAGTTCTTC. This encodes CASSKTSGGREQFF.

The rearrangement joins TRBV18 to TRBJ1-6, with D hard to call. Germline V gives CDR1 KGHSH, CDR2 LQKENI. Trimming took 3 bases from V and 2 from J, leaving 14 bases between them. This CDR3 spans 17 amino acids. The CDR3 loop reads CASSPLDRVTYNSPLHF. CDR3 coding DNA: TGTGCCAGCTCACCCTTGGATCGGGTCACCTATAATTCACCCCTCCACTTT.

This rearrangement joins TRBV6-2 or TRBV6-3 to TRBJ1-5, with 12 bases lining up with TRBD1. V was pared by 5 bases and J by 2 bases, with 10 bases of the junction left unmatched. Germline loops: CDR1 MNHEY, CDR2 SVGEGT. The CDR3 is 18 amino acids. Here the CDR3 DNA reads TGTGCCAGCAGTCGCCCGGGACAGGGGGCTAGGGGCAATCAGCCCCAGCATTTT. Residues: CASSRPGQGARGNQPQHF.

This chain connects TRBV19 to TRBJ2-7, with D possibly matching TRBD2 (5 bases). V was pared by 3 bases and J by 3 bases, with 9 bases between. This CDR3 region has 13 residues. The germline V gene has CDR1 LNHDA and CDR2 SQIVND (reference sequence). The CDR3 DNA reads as TGTGCCAGTAGTATTAGAGGAGGCTACGAGCAGTACGTC. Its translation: CASSIRGGYEQYV.